Given below is one TCR beta chain in context. CDR3 length: 14 amino acids. CDR1 is SGDLS and CDR2 is YYNGEE in the germline V gene. Trimming removed 0 bases from V and 0 bases from J, with 4 bases in between. Related graft donors supplied nonmyeloablative bone marrow transplants, and mixed chimerism was transient. Unstimulated Tregs (CD4+CD25+CD127-) and CD4+CD25- non-Tregs were sorted from PBMCs. This specimen belongs to a study of Tregs in tolerant kidney transplant recipients. Clones were read by immunoSEQ multiplex PCR, and TCRdb kept only the in-frame ones, dropping some. The sample has 81,000 or so clones, roughly 90% seen once.

Here the sequenced sample was CD4+ T cells from blood (PBMCs), taken 24 months after the transplant. This receptor was taken from a human patient who received a combined kidney and bone marrow transplant. Some T cells may have come from the graft donor. V usage is TRBV9 and J usage is TRBJ2-1; no clear D. CDR3 DNA sequence: TGTGCCAGCAGCGTAGCTAGCTCCTACAATGAGCAGTTCTTC. Protein sequence: CASSVASSYNEQFF.